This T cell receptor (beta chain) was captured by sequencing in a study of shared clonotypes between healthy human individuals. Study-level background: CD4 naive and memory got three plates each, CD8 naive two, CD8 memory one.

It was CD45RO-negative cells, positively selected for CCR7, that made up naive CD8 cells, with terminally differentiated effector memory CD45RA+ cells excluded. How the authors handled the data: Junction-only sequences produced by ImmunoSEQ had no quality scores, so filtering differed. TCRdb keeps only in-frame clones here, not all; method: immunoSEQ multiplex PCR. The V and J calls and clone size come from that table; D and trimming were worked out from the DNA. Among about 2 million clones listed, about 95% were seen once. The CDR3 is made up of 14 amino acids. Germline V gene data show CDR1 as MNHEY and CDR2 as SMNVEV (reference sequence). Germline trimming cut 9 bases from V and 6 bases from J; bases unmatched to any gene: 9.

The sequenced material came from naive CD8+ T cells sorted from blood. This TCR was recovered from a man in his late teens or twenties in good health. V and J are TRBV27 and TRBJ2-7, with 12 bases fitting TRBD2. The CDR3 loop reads CASNLAGGLGEQYF. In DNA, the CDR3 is TGTGCCAGTAACCTAGCGGGAGGGCTAGGCGAGCAGTACTTC.